This TCR beta chain was profiled in a study of human T cells and chemical hapten exposure. The wider study: Mostly female patients had alopecia areata, totalis or universalis.

Each cDNA molecule in the library carried unique molecular identifiers. MiXCR was run by TCRdb on the RACE reads, yielding one entry per CDR3 protein. Among approximately 100,000 distinct CDR3 sequences listed, around 9.5% were seen once. Noted time point: pre-sensitization, week 0. Documented treatment: therapeutic diphenylcyclopropenone sensitization with weekly scalp DPC. With 0 bases removed from V and 6 bases from J, the gap between germline ends came to 21 bases. The CDR3 is 19 residues long. From germline, CDR1 is LGHNA and CDR2 YSLEER. The V call is TRBV4-3, the J call TRBJ2-6; a weak D match, TRBD2 (6 bases). The sample here was whole blood, taken in connection with sensitization to the hapten diphenylcyclopropenone (DPC). The clonotype comes from a woman aged 40 to 55 with alopecia areata. Some clones in this sample may be carry-over from other donors' samples. This chain's CDR3 is CASSQDFRGGQFEANVLTF. DNA of the CDR3: TGCGCCAGCAGCCAAGATTTTCGGGGAGGACAATTCGAGGCCAACGTCCTGACTTTC.